This paragraph covers one T cell receptor beta chain sequence. This sample was included in a study of OX40 agonist ivuxolimab in advanced cancers. The protocol was immunoSEQ multiplex PCR, while the TCRdb copy is restricted to in-frame clones and leaves out a portion. This sample has under 100,000 clones, with 83% found just once. Deletions cut 6 bases from V and 7 bases from J, with 15 bases between. Germline V lookup: CDR1 MNHNS, CDR2 SASEGT. The CDR3 is made up of 13 amino acids. This receptor was identified in an adult with an advanced solid tumor such as melanoma, head and neck, liver or kidney cancer. The sequencing here drew on CD4+ or CD8+ T cells sorted from blood, taken in a trial of the OX40 agonist ivuxolimab. The genes are TRBV6-1 and TRBJ1-1; unclear D gene. DNA for the CDR3: TGTGCCAGCAGGCCTGACAAATACTATGAAGCTTTCTTT. It encodes CASRPDKYYEAFF.